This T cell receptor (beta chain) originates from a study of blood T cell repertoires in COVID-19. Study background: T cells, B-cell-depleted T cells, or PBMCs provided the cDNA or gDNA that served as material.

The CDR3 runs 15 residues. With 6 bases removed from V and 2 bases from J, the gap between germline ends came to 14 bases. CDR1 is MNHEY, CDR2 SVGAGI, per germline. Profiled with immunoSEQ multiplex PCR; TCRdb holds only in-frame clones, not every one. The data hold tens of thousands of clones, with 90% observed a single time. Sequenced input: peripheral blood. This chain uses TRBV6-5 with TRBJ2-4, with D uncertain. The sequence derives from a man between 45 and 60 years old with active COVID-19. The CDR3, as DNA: TGTGCCAGCAGCCAATCGGCAGGTCCCAAAAACATTCAGTACTTC. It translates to CASSQSAGPKNIQYF.